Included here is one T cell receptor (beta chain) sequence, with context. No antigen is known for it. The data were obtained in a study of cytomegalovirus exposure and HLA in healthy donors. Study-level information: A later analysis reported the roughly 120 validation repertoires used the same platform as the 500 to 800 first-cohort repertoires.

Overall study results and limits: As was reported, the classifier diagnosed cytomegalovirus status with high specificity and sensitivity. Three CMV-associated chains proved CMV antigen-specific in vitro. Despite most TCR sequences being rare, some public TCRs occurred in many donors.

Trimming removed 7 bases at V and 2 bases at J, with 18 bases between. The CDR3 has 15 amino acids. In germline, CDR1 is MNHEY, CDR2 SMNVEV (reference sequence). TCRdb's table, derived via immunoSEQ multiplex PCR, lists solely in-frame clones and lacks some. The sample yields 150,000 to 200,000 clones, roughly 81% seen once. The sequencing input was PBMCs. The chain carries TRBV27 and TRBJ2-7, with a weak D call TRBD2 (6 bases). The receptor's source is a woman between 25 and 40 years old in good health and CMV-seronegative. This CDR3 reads CASTSTGTGAYEQYF. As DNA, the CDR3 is TGTGCCAGCACTTCGACCGGGACGGGGGCCTACGAGCAGTACTTC.